The clone carrying this T cell receptor beta chain was seen only once. This entry is derived from a study of immune evolution from preneoplasia to lung adenocarcinoma. The table came from immunoSEQ multiplex PCR; TCRdb's copy has only in-frame clones and leaves some out. The sample shows around 3,500 clones, around 50% of them seen only once. The CDR3 sequence is 15 residues long. V shed 3 bases and J shed 4 bases, with 15 bases lying between them. Looked up from germline, CDR1 is SGDLS and CDR2 is YYNGEE. The chain couples TRBV9 to TRBJ2-3, with D tentatively TRBD2 (5 bases). The sequence was obtained from a person between 50 and 60 years old with lung adenocarcinoma. The sample taken for sequencing was FFPE normal lung tissue adjacent to the tumor. In DNA, the CDR3 is TGTGCCAGCAGCGGGGGAGTGGACCTCGCAGATACGCAGTATTTT. It yields the protein CASSGGVDLADTQYF.